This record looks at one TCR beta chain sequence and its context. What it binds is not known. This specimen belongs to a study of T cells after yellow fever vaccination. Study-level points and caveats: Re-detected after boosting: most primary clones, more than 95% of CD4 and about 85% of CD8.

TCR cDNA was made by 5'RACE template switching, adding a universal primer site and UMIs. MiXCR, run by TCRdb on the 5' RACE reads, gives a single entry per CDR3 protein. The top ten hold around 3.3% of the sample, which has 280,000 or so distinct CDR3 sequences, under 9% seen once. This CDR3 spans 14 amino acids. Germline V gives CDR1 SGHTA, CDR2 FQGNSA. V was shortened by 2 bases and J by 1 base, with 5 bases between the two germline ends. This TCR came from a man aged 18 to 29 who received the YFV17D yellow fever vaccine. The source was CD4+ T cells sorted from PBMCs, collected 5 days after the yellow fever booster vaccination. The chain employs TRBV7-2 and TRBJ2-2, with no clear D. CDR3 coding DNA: TGTGCCAGCAGCTTACTACGGAACACCGGGGAGCTGTTTTTT. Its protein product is CASSLLRNTGELFF.